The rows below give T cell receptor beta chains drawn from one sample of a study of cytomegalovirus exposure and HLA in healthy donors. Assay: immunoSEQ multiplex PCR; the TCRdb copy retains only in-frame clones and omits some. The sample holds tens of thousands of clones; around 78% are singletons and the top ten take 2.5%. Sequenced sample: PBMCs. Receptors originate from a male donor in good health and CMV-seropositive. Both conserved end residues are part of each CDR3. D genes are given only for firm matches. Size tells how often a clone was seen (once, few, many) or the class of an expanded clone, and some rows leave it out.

CASSSTGTYAAQYF	TGTGCCAGCAGTTCAACGGGAACCTATGCGGCCCAGTACTTC	TRBV6-1	TRBJ2-5	-	-
CSVAGQPTPEQYF	TGCAGCGTTGCCGGCCAGCCGACACCTGAGCAGTACTTC	TRBV29-1	TRBJ2-7	-	-
CASSPGLAYEQYF	TGTGCCAGCAGCCCCGGACTAGCCTACGAGCAGTACTTC	TRBV11-2	TRBJ2-7	TRBD2	-
CASSPANRGSNQPQHF	TGTGCCAGTAGTCCGGCGAACAGGGGGAGCAATCAGCCCCAGCATTTT	TRBV19	TRBJ1-5	TRBD1	-
CASSRDKYTEAFF	TGTGCCAGCAGCCGGGACAAATACACTGAAGCTTTCTTT	TRBV6-1	TRBJ1-1	-	-
CASSPQGAGTDTQYF	TGTGCCAGCAGTCCCCAGGGGGCGGGCACAGATACGCAGTATTTT	TRBV7-3	TRBJ2-3	TRBD1	-
CAWSVLGEKLFF	TGTGCCTGGAGTGTACTAGGTGAAAAACTGTTTTTT	TRBV30	TRBJ1-4	-	-
CASSLAFDGQGRTYTEAFF	TGTGCCAGCAGCTTAGCCTTCGACGGACAGGGCCGGACGTACACTGAAGCTTTCTTT	TRBV7-2	TRBJ1-1	TRBD1	-
CASSLVSKAREQYF	TGCGCCAGCAGCTTGGTATCTAAAGCGCGCGAGCAGTACTTC	TRBV5-1	TRBJ2-7	-	few
CAIEGGNYYGYTF	TGTGCCATCGAGGGGGGGAATTACTATGGCTACACCTTC	TRBV28	TRBJ1-2	-	-
CASKGDPYGYTF	TGTGCCAGCAAGGGGGACCCCTATGGCTACACCTTC	TRBV27	TRBJ1-2	-	-
CASSVDGTGWTEAFF	TGTGCCAGCAGCGTAGACGGGACAGGGTGGACTGAAGCTTTCTTT	TRBV9	TRBJ1-1	TRBD1	once
CASSQTVTYEQYF	TGCGCCAGCAGCCAGACAGTAACCTACGAGCAGTACTTC	TRBV4-1	TRBJ2-7	-	-
CASSLQGWSSYEQYF	TGTGCCAGCAGTTTGCAGGGCTGGAGCTCCTACGAGCAGTACTTC	TRBV27	TRBJ2-7	-	-
CASSSGLAVYEQYF	TGTGCCAGCAGTTCGGGACTAGCTGTGTACGAGCAGTACTTC	TRBV27	TRBJ2-7	TRBD2	-
CASRSPPGGENTGELFF	TGTGCCAGCAGGTCCCCTCCGGGGGGGGAGAACACCGGGGAGCTGTTTTTT	TRBV28	TRBJ2-2	TRBD2	-
CASSQLTSGNSGANVLTF	TGCGCCAGCAGCCAGTTGACTAGCGGCAACTCTGGGGCCAACGTCCTGACTTTC	TRBV5-1	TRBJ2-6	TRBD2	-
CASSLDGLAGVSETQYF	TGTGCCAGCAGCTTGGACGGACTAGCGGGAGTGTCGGAGACCCAGTACTTC	TRBV5-6	TRBJ2-5	TRBD2	-
CASRPDRASYEQYF	TGTGCCAGCAGACCGGACAGGGCTTCCTACGAGCAGTACTTC	TRBV5-4	TRBJ2-7	TRBD1	once
CASTRGMSFQETQYF	TGTGCCAGCACGAGAGGGATGAGTTTCCAAGAGACCCAGTACTTC	TRBV6-1	TRBJ2-5	-	-
CATSKLGSGLSSYEQYF	TGTGCCACCTCGAAGCTAGGGAGCGGGTTATCGTCCTACGAGCAGTACTTC	TRBV15	TRBJ2-7	-	-
CASSLRRDTGELFF	TGTGCCAGCAGCCTAAGACGGGATACCGGGGAGCTGTTTTTT	TRBV11-2	TRBJ2-2	-	many
CASSPEGGVGEQFF	TGTGCCAGCAGCCCAGAGGGTGGGGTGGGTGAGCAGTTCTTC	TRBV7-6	TRBJ2-1	-	-
CASSGRQGAGEKLFF	TGTGCCAGCAGCGGAAGACAGGGGGCTGGTGAAAAACTGTTTTTT	TRBV9	TRBJ1-4	TRBD1	-
CASSPWSGSSYEQYF	TGTGCCAGCAGCCCCTGGAGCGGGAGCTCCTACGAGCAGTACTTC	TRBV27	TRBJ2-7	TRBD2	-
CASSRTSGYYEQYF	TGTGCCAGCAGTAGGACTAGCGGTTACTACGAGCAGTACTTC	TRBV25-1	TRBJ2-7	TRBD2	-
CASSEAVLYEQYF	TGTGCCAGCAGTGAAGCGGTACTGTACGAGCAGTACTTC	TRBV6-1	TRBJ2-7	-	few
CASRTITAGNYEQYF	TGTGCCAGCAGAACCATAACGGCAGGGAACTACGAGCAGTACTTC	TRBV27	TRBJ2-7	-	-
CASSYDQGRGYEAFF	TGTGCCAGCAGTTACGATCAGGGAAGGGGCTATGAAGCTTTCTTT	TRBV6-6	TRBJ1-1	-	-
CASSTQTGNTGELFF	TGCGCCAGCAGCACTCAGACAGGCAACACCGGGGAGCTGTTTTTT	TRBV5-1	TRBJ2-2	-	-
CASTSGTAYNQPQHF	TGTGCCAGCACCTCCGGGACAGCCTACAATCAGCCCCAGCATTTT	TRBV6-6	TRBJ1-5	TRBD1	-
CASSVAPSRVGNYGYTF	TGTGCCAGCAGCGTAGCTCCCTCCAGGGTCGGGAACTATGGCTACACCTTC	TRBV9	TRBJ1-2	-	-
CASSRSGTSGPGELFF	TGTGCCAGCAGCCGGTCCGGGACTAGCGGGCCTGGGGAGCTGTTTTTT	TRBV5-4	TRBJ2-2	TRBD2	-
CASSIPGTANYGYTF	TGTGCCAGTAGTATCCCCGGGACAGCCAACTATGGCTACACCTTC	TRBV19	TRBJ1-2	TRBD1	-
CASRGRGREKLFF	TGTGCCAGCAGGGGCAGGGGGCGCGAAAAACTGTTTTTT	TRBV6-1	TRBJ1-4	TRBD1	-
CASSAGIAGEAYEQYF	TGTGCCAGCAGCGCCGGGATAGCGGGGGAAGCCTACGAGCAGTACTTC	TRBV9	TRBJ2-7	TRBD2	-
CASSRTSGGPGYEQYF	TGTGCCAGCAGCCGTACTTCGGGAGGGCCCGGGTACGAGCAGTACTTC	TRBV7-2	TRBJ2-7	TRBD2	-
CASSASLQGAGNTIYF	TGTGCCAGCAGCGCGTCTCTACAGGGAGCTGGAAACACCATATATTTT	TRBV7-2	TRBJ1-3	-	-
CASSDSSYEQYF	TGTGCCAGCAGTGACAGTTCCTACGAGCAGTACTTC	TRBV6-1	TRBJ2-7	-	-
CASSLELAKNTGELFF	TGCGCCAGCAGCTTGGAGCTAGCAAAGAACACCGGGGAGCTGTTTTTT	TRBV5-1	TRBJ2-2	-	-
CAWAAGTGGEQYF	TGTGCCTGGGCCGCCGGGACAGGGGGCGAGCAGTACTTC	TRBV30	TRBJ2-7	TRBD1	-
CASSLDYHTQYF	TGTGCCAGCAGCCTCGACTACCATACGCAGTATTTT	TRBV7-9	TRBJ2-3	-	-
CAWGRGNTIYF	TGTGCCTGGGGGCGAGGAAACACCATATATTTT	TRBV30	TRBJ1-3	-	few
CAWSVGGSTGELFF	TGTGCCTGGAGTGTTGGGGGCTCGACCGGGGAGCTGTTTTTT	TRBV30	TRBJ2-2	-	-
CASSLRGSSTDTQYF	TGTGCCAGCAGTTTACGAGGATCTAGCACAGATACGCAGTATTTT	TRBV28	TRBJ2-3	-	-
CASTENYEQYF	TGTGCCAGCACCGAGAACTACGAGCAGTACTTC	TRBV28	TRBJ2-7	-	-
CAISVARASTDTQYF	TGTGCCATCAGCGTAGCGAGGGCTAGCACAGATACGCAGTATTTT	TRBV10-3	TRBJ2-3	-	-
CASSSYRDDNQPQHF	TGTGCCAGCAGTTCCTACAGGGACGACAATCAGCCCCAGCATTTT	TRBV28	TRBJ1-5	-	-
CASSIGLAGPYEQYF	TGTGCCAGTAGCATTGGTCTAGCGGGCCCCTACGAGCAGTACTTC	TRBV19	TRBJ2-7	TRBD2	-
CASTRTGTANYGYTF	TGTGCCAGTACCCGCACCGGGACAGCTAACTATGGCTACACCTTC	TRBV19	TRBJ1-2	TRBD1	-
CASSPRALAGYEQYF	TGTGCCAGCAGCCCGAGGGCACTAGCGGGATACGAGCAGTACTTC	TRBV14	TRBJ2-7	TRBD2	-
CASSGTGDRNQPQHF	TGTGCCAGCTCAGGAACAGGGGATCGGAATCAGCCCCAGCATTTT	TRBV18	TRBJ1-5	TRBD1	-
CASSQDPQSGANVLTF	TGTGCCAGCAGCCAAGATCCACAATCTGGGGCCAACGTCCTGACTTTC	TRBV7-9	TRBJ2-6	-	few
CASSFSGSSYEQYF	TGTGCCAGCAGCTTTAGCGGGAGCTCCTACGAGCAGTACTTC	TRBV7-2	TRBJ2-7	TRBD2	-
CASSPRTGLNTEAFF	TGTGCCAGCAGCCCACGGACAGGATTGAACACTGAAGCTTTCTTT	TRBV7-2	TRBJ1-1	TRBD1	-